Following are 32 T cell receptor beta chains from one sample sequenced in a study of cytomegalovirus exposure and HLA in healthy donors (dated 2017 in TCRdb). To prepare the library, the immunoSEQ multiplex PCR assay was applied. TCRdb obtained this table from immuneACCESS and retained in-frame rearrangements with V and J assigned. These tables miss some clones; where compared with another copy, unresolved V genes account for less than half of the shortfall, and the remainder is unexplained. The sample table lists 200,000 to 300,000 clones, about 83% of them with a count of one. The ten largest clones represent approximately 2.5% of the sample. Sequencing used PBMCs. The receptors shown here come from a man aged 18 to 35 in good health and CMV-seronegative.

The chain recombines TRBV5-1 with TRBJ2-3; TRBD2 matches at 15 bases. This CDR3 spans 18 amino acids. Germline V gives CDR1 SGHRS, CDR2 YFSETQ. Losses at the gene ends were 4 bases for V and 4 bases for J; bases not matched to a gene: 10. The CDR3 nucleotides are TGCGCCAGCAGCGGGGGACTAGCGGGAGGCCCTTCAGCAGATACGCAGTATTTT. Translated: CASSGGLAGGPSADTQYF.

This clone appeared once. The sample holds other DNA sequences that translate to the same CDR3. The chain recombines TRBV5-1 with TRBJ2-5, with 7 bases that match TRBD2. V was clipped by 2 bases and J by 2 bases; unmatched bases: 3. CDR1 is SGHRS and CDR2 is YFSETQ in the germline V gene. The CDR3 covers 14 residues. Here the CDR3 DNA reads TGCGCCAGCAGCTTAGCGGGACCTCAAGAGACCCAGTACTTC. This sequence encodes CASSLAGPQETQYF.

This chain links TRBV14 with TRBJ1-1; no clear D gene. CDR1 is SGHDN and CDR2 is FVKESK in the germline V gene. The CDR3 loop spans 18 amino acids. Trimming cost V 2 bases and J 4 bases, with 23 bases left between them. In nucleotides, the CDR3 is TGTGCCAGCAGCCAATTTGATAGTGGGGAAGTCGGGGTCACTGAAGCTTTCTTT. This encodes CASSQFDSGEVGVTEAFF.

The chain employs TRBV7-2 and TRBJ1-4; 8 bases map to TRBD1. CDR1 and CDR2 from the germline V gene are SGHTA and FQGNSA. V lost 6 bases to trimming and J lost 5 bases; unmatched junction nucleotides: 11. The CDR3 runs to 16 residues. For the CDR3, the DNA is TGTGCCAGCAGGCGAAGATGGGACAGGCCGAATGAAAAACTGTTTTTT. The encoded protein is CASRRRWDRPNEKLFF.

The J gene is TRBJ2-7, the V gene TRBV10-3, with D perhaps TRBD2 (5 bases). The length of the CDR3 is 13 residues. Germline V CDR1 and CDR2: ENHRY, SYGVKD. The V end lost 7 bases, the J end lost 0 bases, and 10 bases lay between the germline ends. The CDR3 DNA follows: TGTGCCATCAAAGTGGCGGGCTCCTACGAGCAGTACTTC. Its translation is CAIKVAGSYEQYF.

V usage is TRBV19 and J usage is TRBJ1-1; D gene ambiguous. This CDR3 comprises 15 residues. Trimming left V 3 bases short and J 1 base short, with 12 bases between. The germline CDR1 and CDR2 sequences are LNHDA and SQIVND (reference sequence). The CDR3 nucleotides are TGTGCCAGTAGTATTGCGGGTCATTGGAACACTGAAGCTTTCTTT. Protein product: CASSIAGHWNTEAFF.

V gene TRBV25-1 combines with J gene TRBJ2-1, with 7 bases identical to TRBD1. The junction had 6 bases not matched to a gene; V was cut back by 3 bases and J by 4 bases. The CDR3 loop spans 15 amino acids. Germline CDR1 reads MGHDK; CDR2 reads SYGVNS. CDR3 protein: CASSDLRDRYNEQFF. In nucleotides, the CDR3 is TGTGCCAGCAGTGACCTTCGGGACAGATACAATGAGCAGTTCTTC.

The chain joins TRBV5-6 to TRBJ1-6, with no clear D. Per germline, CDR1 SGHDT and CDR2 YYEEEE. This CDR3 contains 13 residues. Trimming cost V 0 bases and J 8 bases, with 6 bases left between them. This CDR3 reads CASSLVPDSPLHF. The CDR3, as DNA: TGTGCCAGCAGCTTGGTGCCGGATTCACCCCTCCACTTT. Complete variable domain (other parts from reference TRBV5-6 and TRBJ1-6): DAGVTQSPTHLIKTRGQQVTLRCSPKSGHDTVSWYQQALGQGPQFIFQYYEEEERQRGNFPDRFSGHQFPNYSSELNVNALLLGDSALYLCASSLVPDSPLHFGNGTRLTVT.

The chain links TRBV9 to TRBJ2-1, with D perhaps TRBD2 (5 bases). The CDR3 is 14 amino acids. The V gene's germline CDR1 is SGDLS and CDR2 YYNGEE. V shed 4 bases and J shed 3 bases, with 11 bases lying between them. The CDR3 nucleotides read TGTGCCAGCAGCCTAAGCGGAAGCTACAATGAGCAGTTCTTC. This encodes CASSLSGSYNEQFF.

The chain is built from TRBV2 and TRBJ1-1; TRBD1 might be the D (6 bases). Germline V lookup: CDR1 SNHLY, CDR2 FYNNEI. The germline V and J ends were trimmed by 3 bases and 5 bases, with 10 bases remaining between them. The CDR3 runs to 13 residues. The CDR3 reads CASSEEGQTEAFF. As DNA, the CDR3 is TGTGCCAGCAGTGAGGAAGGACAGACTGAAGCTTTCTTT.

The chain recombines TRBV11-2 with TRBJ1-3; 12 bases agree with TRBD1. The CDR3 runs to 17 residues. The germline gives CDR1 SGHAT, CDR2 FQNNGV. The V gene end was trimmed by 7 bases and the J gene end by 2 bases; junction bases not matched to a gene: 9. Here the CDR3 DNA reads TGTGCCAGCAATCCCCGGGACAGGGGGCTTACTGGAAACACCATATATTTT. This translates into CASNPRDRGLTGNTIYF.

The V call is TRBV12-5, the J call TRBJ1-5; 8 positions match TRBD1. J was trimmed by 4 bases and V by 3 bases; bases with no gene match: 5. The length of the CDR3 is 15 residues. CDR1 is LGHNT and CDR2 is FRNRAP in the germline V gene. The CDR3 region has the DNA TGTGCTAGTGGTTTTACAGGGGGTGTTAATCAGCCCCAGCATTTT. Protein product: CASGFTGGVNQPQHF.

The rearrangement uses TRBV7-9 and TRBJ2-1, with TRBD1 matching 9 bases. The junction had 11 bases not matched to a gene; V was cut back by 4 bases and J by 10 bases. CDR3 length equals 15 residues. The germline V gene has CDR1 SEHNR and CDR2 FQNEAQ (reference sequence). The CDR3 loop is CASSSSHRGRAEQFF. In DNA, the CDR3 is TGTGCCAGCAGCTCTTCTCACAGGGGGCGCGCCGAGCAGTTCTTC.

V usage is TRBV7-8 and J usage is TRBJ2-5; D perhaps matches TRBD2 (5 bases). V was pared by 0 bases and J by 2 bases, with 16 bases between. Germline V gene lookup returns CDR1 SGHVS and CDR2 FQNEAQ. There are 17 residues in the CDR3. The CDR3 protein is CASSLAILAPSQETQYF. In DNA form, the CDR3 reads TGTGCCAGCAGCTTAGCGATCCTAGCCCCCTCACAAGAGACCCAGTACTTC.

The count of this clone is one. In DNA form, the CDR3 reads TGTGCCAGCAGCCCCCAGGGGGCTGGCTACACCTTC. Its protein is CASSPQGAGYTF. V and J are TRBV7-9 and TRBJ1-2; TRBD1 agrees at 8 bases. Germline lookup yields CDR1 SEHNR and CDR2 FQNEAQ (reference sequence). The CDR3 spans 12 residues. V lost 5 bases and J lost 7; bases outside the gene matches: 3.

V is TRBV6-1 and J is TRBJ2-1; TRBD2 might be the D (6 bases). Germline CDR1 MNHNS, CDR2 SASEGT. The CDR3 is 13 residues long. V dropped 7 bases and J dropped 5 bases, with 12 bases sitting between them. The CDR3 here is CASTPDYNNEQFF. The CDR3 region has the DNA TGTGCCAGCACCCCGGACTACAACAATGAGCAGTTCTTC.

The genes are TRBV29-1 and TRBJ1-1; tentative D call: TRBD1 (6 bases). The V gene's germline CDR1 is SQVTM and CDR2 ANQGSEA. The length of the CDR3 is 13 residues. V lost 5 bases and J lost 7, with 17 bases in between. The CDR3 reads CSVPPSGTSEAFF. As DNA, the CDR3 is TGCAGCGTTCCTCCTTCCGGGACAAGTGAAGCTTTCTTT. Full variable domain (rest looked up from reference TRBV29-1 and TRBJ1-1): SAVISQKPSRDICQRGTSLTIQCQVDSQVTMMFWYRQQPGQSLTLIATANQGSEATYESGFVIDKFPISRPNLTFSTLTVSNMSPEDSSIYLCSVPPSGTSEAFFGQGTRLTVV.

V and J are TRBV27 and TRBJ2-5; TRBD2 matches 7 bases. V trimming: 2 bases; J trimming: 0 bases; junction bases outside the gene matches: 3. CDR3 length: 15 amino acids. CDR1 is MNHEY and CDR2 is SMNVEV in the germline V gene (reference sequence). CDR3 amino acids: CASSLTGLNQETQYF. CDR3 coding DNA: TGTGCCAGCAGTTTAACGGGACTAAACCAAGAGACCCAGTACTTC.

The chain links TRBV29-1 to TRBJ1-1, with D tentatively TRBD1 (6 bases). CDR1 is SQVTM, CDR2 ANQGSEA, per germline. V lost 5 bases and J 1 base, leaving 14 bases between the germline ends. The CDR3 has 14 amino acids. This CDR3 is CSVKVLQGNTEAFF. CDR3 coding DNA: TGCAGCGTTAAGGTCTTACAGGGGAACACTGAAGCTTTCTTT.

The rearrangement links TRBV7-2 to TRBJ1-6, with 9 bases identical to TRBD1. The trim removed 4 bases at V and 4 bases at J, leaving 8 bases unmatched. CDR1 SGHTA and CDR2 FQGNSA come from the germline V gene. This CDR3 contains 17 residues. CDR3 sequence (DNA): TGTGCCAGCAGCTCACCGGGACAGGGACTTTATAATTCACCCCTCCACTTT. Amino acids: CASSSPGQGLYNSPLHF.

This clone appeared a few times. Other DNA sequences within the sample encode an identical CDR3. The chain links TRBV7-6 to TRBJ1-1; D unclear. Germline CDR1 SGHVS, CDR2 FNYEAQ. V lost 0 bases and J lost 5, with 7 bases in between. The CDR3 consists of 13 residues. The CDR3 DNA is TGTGCCAGCAGCTTAGCGGAGGGAACTGAAGCTTTCTTT. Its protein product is CASSLAEGTEAFF.

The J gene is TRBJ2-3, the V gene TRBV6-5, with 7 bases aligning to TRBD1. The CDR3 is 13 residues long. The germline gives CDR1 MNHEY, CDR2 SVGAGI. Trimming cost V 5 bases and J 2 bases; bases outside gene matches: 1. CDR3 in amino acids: CASSGTVTDTQYF. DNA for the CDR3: TGTGCCAGCAGTGGGACAGTCACAGATACGCAGTATTTT.

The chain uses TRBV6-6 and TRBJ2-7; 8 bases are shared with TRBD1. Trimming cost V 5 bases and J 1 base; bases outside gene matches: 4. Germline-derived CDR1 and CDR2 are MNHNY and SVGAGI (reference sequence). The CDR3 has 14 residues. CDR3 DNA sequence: TGTGCCAGCAGTGCCTACAGGGGGTCCTACGAGCAGTACTTC. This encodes CASSAYRGSYEQYF.

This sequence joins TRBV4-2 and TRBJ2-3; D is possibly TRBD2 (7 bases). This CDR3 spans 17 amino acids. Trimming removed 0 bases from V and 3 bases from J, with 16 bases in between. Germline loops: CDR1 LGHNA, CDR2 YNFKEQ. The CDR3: CASSQEGPRGGTDTQYF. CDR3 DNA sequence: TGTGCCAGCAGCCAAGAGGGCCCGAGGGGGGGTACAGATACGCAGTATTTT.

This CDR3 is CASSQVRSATGELFF. The CDR3 DNA reads as TGCGCCAGCAGCCAAGTCCGGAGCGCGACCGGGGAGCTGTTTTTT. This chain joins TRBV4-1 and TRBJ2-2; no reliable D call. This CDR3 spans 15 amino acids. In germline, CDR1 is MGHRA, CDR2 YSYEKL. V lost 1 base to trimming and J lost 5 bases, with 11 bases between them.

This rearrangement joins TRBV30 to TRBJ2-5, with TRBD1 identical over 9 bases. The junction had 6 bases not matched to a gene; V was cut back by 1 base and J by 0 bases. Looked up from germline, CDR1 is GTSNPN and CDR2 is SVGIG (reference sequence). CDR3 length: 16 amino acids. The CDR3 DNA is TGTGCCTGGAGTGCGTCCGGGACAGGGTACCAAGAGACCCAGTACTTC. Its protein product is CAWSASGTGYQETQYF.

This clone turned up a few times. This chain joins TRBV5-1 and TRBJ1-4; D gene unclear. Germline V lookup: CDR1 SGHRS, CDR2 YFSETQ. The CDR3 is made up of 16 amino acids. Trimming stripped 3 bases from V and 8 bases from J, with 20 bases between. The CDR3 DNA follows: TGCGCCAGCAGCTCGACTAGTGGCCCGGGGTGGGAAAAACTGTTTTTT. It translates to CASSSTSGPGWEKLFF. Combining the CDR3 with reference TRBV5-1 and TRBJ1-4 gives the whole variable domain KAGVTQTPRYLIKTRGQQVTLSCSPISGHRSVSWYQQTPGQGLQFLFEYFSETQRNKGNFPGRFSGRQFSNSRSEMNVSTLELGDSALYLCASSSTSGPGWEKLFFGSGTQLSVL.

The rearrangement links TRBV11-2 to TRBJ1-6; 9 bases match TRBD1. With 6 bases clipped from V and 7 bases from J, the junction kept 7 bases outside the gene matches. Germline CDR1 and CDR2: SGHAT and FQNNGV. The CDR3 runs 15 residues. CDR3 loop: CASRSGQGNNSPLHF. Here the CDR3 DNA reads TGTGCCAGCAGATCGGGACAGGGTAACAATTCACCCCTCCACTTT.

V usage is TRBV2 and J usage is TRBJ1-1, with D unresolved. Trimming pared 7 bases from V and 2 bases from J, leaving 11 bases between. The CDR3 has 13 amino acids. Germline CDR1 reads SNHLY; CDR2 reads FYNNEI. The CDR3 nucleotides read TGTGCCAGCAAGTTGCCAGATAACACTGAAGCTTTCTTT. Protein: CASKLPDNTEAFF.

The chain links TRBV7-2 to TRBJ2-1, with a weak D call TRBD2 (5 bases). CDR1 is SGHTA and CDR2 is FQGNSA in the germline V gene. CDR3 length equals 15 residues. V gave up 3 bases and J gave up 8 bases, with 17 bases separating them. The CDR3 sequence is CASSLPLSSIHEQFF. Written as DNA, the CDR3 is TGTGCCAGCAGCTTGCCCCTGTCTAGCATTCATGAGCAGTTCTTC.

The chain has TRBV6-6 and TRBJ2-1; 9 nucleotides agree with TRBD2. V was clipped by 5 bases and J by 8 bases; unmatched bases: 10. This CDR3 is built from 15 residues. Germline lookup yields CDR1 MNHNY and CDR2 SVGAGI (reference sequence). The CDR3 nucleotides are TGTGCCAGCAGTCCCTGGGGAGCGGGAGGATATGAGCAGTTCTTC. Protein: CASSPWGAGGYEQFF.

CDR3 DNA sequence: TGTGCCAGCAGGCCCGCCGGGACATCGAACAATGAGCAGTTCTTC. Translation gives CASRPAGTSNNEQFF. The rearrangement joins TRBV6-1 to TRBJ2-1, with TRBD1 as a possible D gene (6 bases). The CDR3 is 15 amino acids. Trimming took 6 bases from V and 5 from J, leaving 17 bases between them. Germline values: CDR1 MNHNS, CDR2 SASEGT.